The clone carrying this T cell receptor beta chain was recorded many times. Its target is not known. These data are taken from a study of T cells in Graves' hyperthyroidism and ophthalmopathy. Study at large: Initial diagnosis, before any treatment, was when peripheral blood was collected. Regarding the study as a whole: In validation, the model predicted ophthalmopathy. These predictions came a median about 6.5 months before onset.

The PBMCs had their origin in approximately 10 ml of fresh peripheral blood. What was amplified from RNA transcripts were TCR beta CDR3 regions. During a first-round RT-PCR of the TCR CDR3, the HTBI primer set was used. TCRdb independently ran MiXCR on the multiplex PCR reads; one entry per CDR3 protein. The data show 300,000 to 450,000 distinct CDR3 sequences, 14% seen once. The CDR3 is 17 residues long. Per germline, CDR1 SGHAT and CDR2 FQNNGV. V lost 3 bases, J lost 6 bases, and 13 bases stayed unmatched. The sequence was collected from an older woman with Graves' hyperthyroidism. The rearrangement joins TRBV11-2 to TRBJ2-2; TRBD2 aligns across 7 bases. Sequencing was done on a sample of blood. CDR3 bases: TGTGCCAGCAGCTTGGGGGGGGAGCGGTGGAGTTCCGGGGAGCTGTTTTTT. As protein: CASSLGGERWSSGELFF.